These T cell receptor beta chains were read from a single sample in a study of blood T cell repertoires in COVID-19. Produced via immunoSEQ multiplex PCR; TCRdb's table is partial and in-frame only. In the table there are some 270,000 clones, about 90% of which are singletons. Sequencing used PBMCs or T cells enriched from blood (not recorded which). The receptors derive from a woman between 25 and 40 years old with acute COVID-19. The CDR3 runs from the conserved cysteine through the conserved F or W. Expanded clones get a size class; other rows say once, few or many, or leave the size out.

clone_size v_call cdr3_aa
. TRBV12-3/TRBV12-4 CASRLGGVYEQYF
. TRBV9 CASSDGGDEQYF
. TRBV19 CASRKRGDSDNSPLHF
. TRBV28 CASRGGGGTDTQYF
once TRBV21-1 CASSKTRVGVAGKSGEQFF
. TRBV15 CATSRGTGENYGYTF
. TRBV7-6 CASSLWQGLADDNEQFF
once TRBV29-1 CSVPPGAGGGTDTQYF
. TRBV6-5 CASSPGTGRNEQFF
. TRBV14 CASSHTLTGFNEQFF
. TRBV11-3 CASSLVGEGRGEQFF
. TRBV29-1 CSVLQGNSYEQYF
. TRBV2 CASSESGFQPQHF
. TRBV7-2 CASSRTSGQETQYF
. TRBV27 CASTRGNSPLHF
. TRBV18 CASSGTGSGNTIYF
. TRBV7-2 CASSTQGENSPLHF
. TRBV27 CASKDRRGEQYF
once TRBV5-1 CASSSRGTGGISGANVLTF
. TRBV6-2/TRBV6-3 CASSYQQDRNTGELFF
. TRBV27 CASSLGQRDGYTF
. TRBV6-5 CASSTGSQHF
. TRBV28 CASSLQDRVQPQHF
. TRBV2 CASRGDSSNQPQHF
. TRBV3-1/TRBV3-2 CASSLGLAGGSISYEQYF
. TRBV14 CASSPRGGDEQFF
. TRBV19 CASSRGLAGGPRTGELFF
. TRBV27 CASSFSGVIADTQYF
. TRBV3-1/TRBV3-2 CASSQIIFGGDGDEQFF
. TRBV7-9 CASSSPTRRKDNEQFF
. TRBV12-3/TRBV12-4 CASSLPPGSEAFF